One sample yielded the 6 T cell receptor beta chains listed below, sequenced in a study of blood T cells in healthy people across ages. PCR was performed a second time for about 7 to 12 cycles using a sample-barcoded 5' primer and a J-beta primer mix. TCRdb redid the calling of the 5' RACE reads with MiXCR, one entry per CDR3 protein. Of about 560,000 distinct CDR3 sequences in the sample, about a quarter were seen once. Separately, the same data were catalogued under a study of T cells of mothers and their children.

The sequenced material came from blood. All receptors come from a boy aged 2 to 9 in good health.

The sample holds a few counts of this clonotype. The gene calls are TRBV9 and TRBJ1-1; TRBD1 aligns across 7 bases. CDR3 size: 14 residues. V lost 5 bases and J lost 2; bases outside the gene matches: 6. Germline V gene lookup returns CDR1 SGDLS and CDR2 YYNGEE. The CDR3 coding sequence is TGTGCCAGCAGGTCACAGGGGCCAAACACTGAAGCTTTCTTT. It is translated as CASRSQGPNTEAFF.

The chain has TRBV28 and TRBJ2-3; 10 nucleotides align to TRBD2. The length of the CDR3 is 15 residues. Losses at the gene ends were 5 bases for V and 3 bases for J; bases not matched to a gene: 5. The germline CDR1 and CDR2 sequences are MDHEN and SYDVKM. The CDR3 loop reads CASSTQRGGTDTQYF. The CDR3 DNA reads TGTGCCAGCAGTACCCAGCGGGGGGGGACAGATACGCAGTATTTT.

The table lists this clonotype with many counts. The chain employs TRBV24-1 and TRBJ2-6; TRBD1 is a possible D gene (5 bases). The CDR3 spans 17 residues. The V gene lost 9 bases and the J gene lost 0 bases, with 17 bases spanning the gap. CDR1 and CDR2 from the germline V gene are KGHDR and SFDVKD. The CDR3 reads CATPRDREYSGANVLTF. The CDR3, as DNA: TGTGCCACCCCAAGAGACAGAGAGTACTCTGGGGCCAACGTCCTGACTTTC.

The V call is TRBV24-1, the J call TRBJ1-2, with 8 nucleotides matching TRBD1. The CDR3 loop spans 13 amino acids. V trimming: 4 bases; J trimming: 6 bases; junction bases outside the gene matches: 3. From germline, CDR1 is KGHDR and CDR2 SFDVKD. CDR3 region: CATSEGQGNGYTF. CDR3 DNA: TGTGCCACCAGTGAAGGACAGGGTAATGGCTACACCTTC.

The V gene is TRBV11-2, the J gene TRBJ2-5, with no clear D. The DNA end lines up better with TRBJ2-1; the J call may be wrong. This CDR3 region has 15 residues. Germline V gene lookup returns CDR1 SGHAT and CDR2 FQNNGV. The CDR3: CASRIPSEGDNEQFF. DNA for the CDR3: TGTGCCAGCAGGATCCCCTCAGAAGGAGACAATGAGCAGTTCTTC.

This clonotype came up a few times. The gene calls are TRBV5-1 and TRBJ1-2; 7 positions match TRBD1. Germline loops: CDR1 SGHRS, CDR2 YFSETQ. This CDR3 spans 14 amino acids. The V segment lost 3 bases and the J segment 8 bases; nucleotides outside the gene matches: 10. The CDR3 DNA sequence: TGCGCCAGCAGCTACCGGGACAGATCATCGGGCTACACCTTC. Its translation: CASSYRDRSSGYTF.